These T cell receptor beta chains were read from a single sample in a study of blood T cell repertoires in COVID-19. Assay used: immunoSEQ multiplex PCR; TCRdb lists only in-frame clones, some missing. This table holds 330,000 or so clones, more than 85% found once. The material sequenced was PBMCs or T cells enriched from blood (not recorded which). The receptors were sampled from a woman aged 25 to 45 who had recovered from COVID-19. Both conserved end residues are part of each CDR3. D genes are given only for firm matches. Size is omitted from some rows. Given values are once, few, many or a class for expanded clones.

TRBJ2-3 | NA | NA | TRBV6-5 | TGTGCCAGCAGTTCCCGGGGGGCTATAGATACGCAGTATTTT | CASSSRGAIDTQYF
TRBJ2-3 | few | NA | TRBV4-1 | TGCGCCAGCAGCCAAGGTCCGGGGTCAGATACGCAGTATTTT | CASSQGPGSDTQYF
TRBJ2-6 | NA | TRBD1 | TRBV3-1/TRBV3-2 | TGTGCCAGCAGCCAAGGGACAGGCGTCTCTGGGGCCAACGTCCTGACTTTC | CASSQGTGVSGANVLTF
TRBJ1-1 | NA | NA | TRBV27 | TGTGCCAGCCATGACACGGGAAGGACTGAAGCTTTCTTT | CASHDTGRTEAFF
TRBJ2-7 | once | TRBD1 | TRBV4-1 | TGCGCCAGCAGCCCGAAGGGACAGGCCCTGACGGGCGAGCAGTACTTC | CASSPKGQALTGEQYF
TRBJ2-1 | NA | NA | TRBV6-1 | TGTGCCAGCAGTGAAGCGTTAGGGGCTTCCTACAATGAGCAGTTCTTC | CASSEALGASYNEQFF
TRBJ2-2 | NA | NA | TRBV7-2 | TGTGCCAGCAGGCGGAACACCGGGGAGCTGTTTTTT | CASRRNTGELFF
TRBJ1-1 | NA | NA | TRBV20-1 | TGCAGTGCTAGTAGGCGGCCCATGAACACTGAAGCTTTCTTT | CSASRRPMNTEAFF
TRBJ2-7 | NA | TRBD1 | TRBV6-4 | TGTGCCAGCAGGGTGGGACAGGGTGACCCCTACGAGCAGTACTTC | CASRVGQGDPYEQYF
TRBJ2-1 | once | NA | TRBV6-5 | TGTGCCAGCAGTTACTCTTGGGGCCATGAGCAGTTCTTC | CASSYSWGHEQFF
TRBJ2-2 | NA | NA | TRBV5-4 | TGTGCCAGCAGTATAGCCTCCGGGACTTCATACACCGGGGAGCTGTTTTTT | CASSIASGTSYTGELFF
TRBJ2-3 | NA | NA | TRBV5-1 | TGCGCCAGCAGCCCCGGACAGCCTCGCACAGATACGCAGTATTTT | CASSPGQPRTDTQYF
TRBJ1-4 | NA | NA | TRBV28 | TGTGCCAGCAGTTTTCCCATGGGCAGTAATGAAAAACTGTTTTTT | CASSFPMGSNEKLFF
TRBJ1-6 | NA | NA | TRBV12-3/TRBV12-4 | TGTGCCAGCAGTTTCGGCGGGAGAGTCGCCCACTTT | CASSFGGRVAHF
TRBJ1-6 | NA | NA | TRBV3-1/TRBV3-2 | TGTGCCAGCAGCCAAGGGTTTCCCGAGAGTCCCCTCCACTTT | CASSQGFPESPLHF
TRBJ2-3 | NA | TRBD1 | TRBV2 | TGTGCCAGCACCCGGGGTGGGACAGTCACAGATACGCAGTATTTT | CASTRGGTVTDTQYF